This T cell receptor beta chain was sequenced for a study of cytomegalovirus exposure and HLA in healthy donors. Notes on this clone: What it recognizes is unknown.

This CDR3 is built from 17 residues. CDR1 and CDR2 from the germline V gene are MGHRA and YSYEKL. V lost 1 base and J lost 2, with 17 bases in between. Broader study findings: There were some public TCRs occurring in many donors, but most TCR sequences were rare. Among the CMV-associated chains, three were confirmed in vitro as specific for CMV antigens.

Clones were sequenced by immunoSEQ multiplex PCR, and TCRdb holds only the in-frame ones, with some missing. The sample has some 110,000 clones; about 82% are singletons. The source is a man aged 18-30 years in good health and CMV-seronegative. The chain recombines TRBV4-1 with TRBJ1-1; D is perhaps TRBD1 (6 bases). Sequencing input: PBMCs. The CDR3 DNA sequence: TGCGCCAGCAGCCAAGGGGACACGAGTTTTGAAAACACTGAAGCTTTCTTT. It specifies CASSQGDTSFENTEAFF.